The 3 T cell receptor beta chains listed next were all sequenced from one sample in a study of blood T cell repertoires in COVID-19. Sequencing used immunoSEQ multiplex PCR; TCRdb keeps in-frame clones, though not all of them. This table has a few hundred thousand clones, roughly 84% appearing once. What was sequenced was peripheral blood. Receptors were obtained from an elderly woman with acute or convalescent COVID-19.

The chain uses TRBV9 and TRBJ1-2, with TRBD1 identical over 9 bases. The ends lost 2 bases at V and 5 bases at J; junction bases unmatched: 7. The CDR3 totals 15 residues. Looked up from germline, CDR1 is SGDLS and CDR2 is YYNGEE. The DNA of the CDR3 is TGTGCCAGCAGCGTCCGGGACAGGGAGCTATATGGCTACACCTTC. Its translation is CASSVRDRELYGYTF.

The chain employs TRBV2 and TRBJ1-1, with no clear D. V gave up 11 bases and J gave up 6 bases, with 16 bases separating them. CDR3 length equals 12 residues. Germline CDR1 and CDR2: SNHLY and FYNNEI. The CDR3 loop is CAEGGNSAEAFF. The CDR3 DNA reads as TGTGCCGAGGGCGGGAATAGCGCTGAAGCTTTCTTT.

This clone was observed once. This chain joins TRBV2 and TRBJ1-2; TRBD1 matches 8 bases. After removal of 6 bases from V and 4 bases from J, the junction contained 4 bases not matched to a gene. Germline CDR1 SNHLY, CDR2 FYNNEI. The CDR3 length is 13 residues. The CDR3 is CASRDRGSYGYTF. In DNA form, the CDR3 reads TGTGCCAGCAGAGACAGGGGAAGCTATGGCTACACCTTC.